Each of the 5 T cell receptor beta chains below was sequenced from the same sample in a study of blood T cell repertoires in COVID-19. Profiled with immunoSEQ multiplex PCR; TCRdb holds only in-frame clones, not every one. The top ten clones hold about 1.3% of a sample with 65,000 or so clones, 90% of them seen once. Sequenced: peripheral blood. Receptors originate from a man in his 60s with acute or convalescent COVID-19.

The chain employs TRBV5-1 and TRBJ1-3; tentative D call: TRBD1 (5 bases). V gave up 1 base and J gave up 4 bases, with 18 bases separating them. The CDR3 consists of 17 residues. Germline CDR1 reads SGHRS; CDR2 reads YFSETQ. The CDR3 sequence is CASSLQGLSHSGNTIYF. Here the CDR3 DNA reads TGCGCCAGCAGCTTGCAGGGTTTGTCTCATTCCGGAAACACCATATATTTT. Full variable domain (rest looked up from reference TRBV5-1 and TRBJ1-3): KAGVTQTPRYLIKTRGQQVTLSCSPISGHRSVSWYQQTPGQGLQFLFEYFSETQRNKGNFPGRFSGRQFSNSRSEMNVSTLELGDSALYLCASSLQGLSHSGNTIYFGEGSWLTVV.

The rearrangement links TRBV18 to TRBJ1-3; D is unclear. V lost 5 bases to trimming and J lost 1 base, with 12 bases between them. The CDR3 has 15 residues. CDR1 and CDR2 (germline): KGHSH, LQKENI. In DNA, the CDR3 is TGTGCCAGCTCATCATCGGGGTCGTCTGGAAACACCATATATTTT. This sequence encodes CASSSSGSSGNTIYF.

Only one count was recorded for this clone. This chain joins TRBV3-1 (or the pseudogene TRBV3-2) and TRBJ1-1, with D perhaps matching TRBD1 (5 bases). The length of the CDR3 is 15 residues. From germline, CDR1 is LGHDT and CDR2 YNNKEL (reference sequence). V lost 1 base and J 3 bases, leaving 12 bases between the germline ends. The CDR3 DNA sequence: TGTGCCAGCAGCCAAGGGGAGGGGCCGGACACTGAAGCTTTCTTT. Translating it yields CASSQGEGPDTEAFF.

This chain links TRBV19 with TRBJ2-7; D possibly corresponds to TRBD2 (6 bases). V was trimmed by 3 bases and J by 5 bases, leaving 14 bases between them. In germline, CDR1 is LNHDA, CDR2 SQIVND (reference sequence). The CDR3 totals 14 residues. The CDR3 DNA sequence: TGTGCCAGTAGTATCTCCGGGGGTATGGACGAGCAGTACTTC. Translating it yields CASSISGGMDEQYF.

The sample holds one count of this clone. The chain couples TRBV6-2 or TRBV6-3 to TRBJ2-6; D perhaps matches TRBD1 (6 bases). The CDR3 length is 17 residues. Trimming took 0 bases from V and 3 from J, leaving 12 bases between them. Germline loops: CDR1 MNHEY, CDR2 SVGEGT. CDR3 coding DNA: TGTGCCAGCAGTTACTCTCCAGGGGCGGATGGGGCCAACGTCCTGACTTTC. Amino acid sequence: CASSYSPGADGANVLTF.